The 15 T cell receptor beta chains below were found in one sample sequenced in a study of blood T cells in healthy people across ages. Primers used in a second PCR of roughly 6 to 11 cycles were a sample-barcoded 5' primer and a J-beta primer mix. MiXCR was run by TCRdb on the 5' RACE reads, yielding one entry per CDR3 protein. This sample has 1.5 million to 2 million distinct CDR3 sequences, with about 35% found just once. The sequenced sample was blood. Source of these receptors: a woman younger than 45 in good health.

In this sample, this clonotype turned up many times. The chain links TRBV4-2 to TRBJ2-1; D call uncertain. The V end was cut by 0 bases, the J end by 10 bases, with 13 bases between. Germline CDR1 is LGHNA and CDR2 is YNFKEQ. The CDR3 length is 14 residues. The CDR3 loop reads CASSQDLLAKEQFF. CDR3 coding DNA: TGTGCCAGCAGCCAAGATCTTTTGGCTAAGGAGCAGTTCTTC.

This clonotype was seen a handful of times. The rearrangement joins TRBV6-1 to TRBJ1-1; 8 positions match TRBD1. Germline V CDR1 and CDR2: MNHNS, SASEGT. The CDR3 has 16 residues. The J segment lost 4 bases and the V segment lost 2 bases, leaving 9 bases of the junction unmatched. The CDR3 coding sequence is TGTGCCAGCAGTGAACAACTGACAGGGGCGGGCACTGAAGCTTTCTTT. Amino acid sequence: CASSEQLTGAGTEAFF.

J is TRBJ1-5 and V is TRBV20-1; D perhaps matches TRBD1 (5 bases). The V gene lost 2 bases and the J gene lost 4 bases, with 9 bases spanning the gap. Germline CDR1 reads DFQATT; CDR2 reads SNEGSKA (reference sequence). The CDR3 length is 13 residues. Here the CDR3 DNA reads TGCAGTGCTAGAAAGGGGCTTAATCAGCCCCAGCATTTT. It encodes CSARKGLNQPQHF.

This clonotype was counted ten times or more. This chain links TRBV15 with TRBJ2-7, with 10 bases fitting TRBD2. CDR3 length equals 15 residues. The trim removed 4 bases at V and 4 bases at J, leaving 7 bases unmatched. Germline lookup yields CDR1 LNHNV and CDR2 YYDKDF (reference sequence). CDR3: CATSMRTSGLYEQYF. For the CDR3, the DNA is TGTGCCACCAGCATGAGGACTAGCGGATTATACGAGCAGTACTTC.

The chain uses TRBV4-1 and TRBJ1-1; a possible D gene is TRBD1 (5 bases). Germline CDR1 and CDR2: MGHRA and YSYEKL. The CDR3 length is 18 residues. V lost 6 bases and J lost 5, with 28 bases in between. CDR3 sequence reads: CASSFDSEVYGDRTEAFF. The DNA for the CDR3 is TGCGCCAGCAGTTTCGACAGCGAGGTGTATGGGGACCGGACTGAAGCTTTCTTT.

The chain has TRBV7-9 and TRBJ1-5, with D perhaps TRBD1 (5 bases). The germline CDR1 and CDR2 sequences are SEHNR and FQNEAQ (reference sequence). This CDR3 contains 14 residues. V was clipped by 3 bases and J by 5 bases, with 11 bases between them. The CDR3 here is CASSFGGLDQPQHF. The CDR3 nucleotides read TGTGCCAGCAGCTTTGGGGGTTTGGATCAGCCCCAGCATTTT.

The V gene is TRBV28, the J gene TRBJ2-7; D is perhaps TRBD1 (6 bases). V dropped 9 bases and J dropped 1 base, with 10 bases sitting between them. The germline gives CDR1 MDHEN, CDR2 SYDVKM. The CDR3 consists of 12 residues. In DNA, the CDR3 is TGTGCCAGTTGGGACATATCCTACGAGCAGTACTTC. Its protein is CASWDISYEQYF.

The chain has TRBV20-1 and TRBJ1-1; 8 bases agree with TRBD1. The trim removed 0 bases at V and 7 bases at J, leaving 13 bases unmatched. Germline V gene data show CDR1 as DFQATT and CDR2 as SNEGSKA (reference sequence). This CDR3 is built from 16 residues. The CDR3 DNA follows: TGCAGTGCTAGAGACCGCCTCCGGGACAGGCGATATGAAGCTTTCTTT. Its translation: CSARDRLRDRRYEAFF.

This clonotype was seen a few times. The rearrangement links TRBV2 to TRBJ2-1, with D tentatively TRBD2 (7 bases). The V gene lost 3 bases and the J gene lost 10 bases, with 22 bases spanning the gap. The CDR3 spans 16 residues. The V gene's germline CDR1 is SNHLY and CDR2 FYNNEI. The CDR3 is CASSEGRGPREVEQFF. The DNA for the CDR3 is TGTGCCAGCAGTGAGGGGCGGGGGCCCCGTGAAGTAGAGCAGTTCTTC. Based on the CDR3 plus reference TRBV2 and TRBJ2-1, the full variable domain is EPEVTQTPSHQVTQMGQEVILRCVPISNHLYFYWYRQILGQKVEFLVSFYNNEISEKSEIFDDQFSVERPDGSNFTLKIRSTKLEDSAMYFCASSEGRGPREVEQFFGPGTRLTVL.

CDR3 residues: CSASGLAGGDEQYF. DNA for the CDR3: TGCAGTGCTAGTGGTCTAGCGGGAGGAGACGAGCAGTACTTC. This chain links TRBV20-1 with TRBJ2-4; 11 nucleotides agree with TRBD2. TRBJ2-7 explains the end of the DNA better; the J call may be wrong. Germline V gives CDR1 DFQATT, CDR2 SNEGSKA (reference sequence). The length of the CDR3 is 14 residues.

This clonotype has just a few counts. The chain employs TRBV20-1 and TRBJ1-2, with D tentatively TRBD1 (6 bases). Per germline, CDR1 DFQATT and CDR2 SNEGSKA (reference sequence). V lost 5 bases and J lost 4, with 17 bases in between. The CDR3 is made up of 14 amino acids. The CDR3: CSAWGGGTGYGYTF. As DNA, the CDR3 is TGCAGTGCTTGGGGGGGGGGCACGGGCTATGGCTACACCTTC.

This clonotype occurred many times. The rearrangement links TRBV12-3 or TRBV12-4 to TRBJ1-1; D is undetermined. Trimming removed 2 bases at V and 1 base at J, with 8 bases between. CDR3 length: 14 residues. The CDR3 loop is CASSLTVGNTEAFF. CDR3 coding DNA: TGTGCCAGCAGTTTAACAGTCGGGAACACTGAAGCTTTCTTT.

This clonotype was seen a few times. This chain joins TRBV7-9 and TRBJ2-7; D is unresolved. V was cut by 2 bases and J by 2 bases, with 13 bases left in between. The CDR3 is made up of 15 amino acids. Germline CDR1 is SEHNR and CDR2 is FQNEAQ (reference sequence). This CDR3 is CASSLRADLTYEQYF. The CDR3 DNA is TGTGCCAGCAGCTTACGGGCAGACCTAACCTACGAGCAGTACTTC.

This chain uses TRBV11-1 with TRBJ2-1; D is perhaps TRBD1 (5 bases). Per the germline V gene, CDR1 is SGHAT and CDR2 is FQDESV (reference sequence). There are 15 residues in the CDR3. V was cut by 1 base and J by 6 bases, with 13 bases left in between. The CDR3 protein is CASSLVQATFNEQFF. The CDR3 DNA sequence: TGTGCCAGCAGCTTAGTACAGGCGACGTTCAATGAGCAGTTCTTC.

The chain is built from TRBV7-3 and TRBJ2-1; perhaps D is TRBD1 or TRBD2 (5 bases each). The CDR3 runs to 15 residues. Looked up from germline, CDR1 is SGHTA and CDR2 is FQGTGA. The ends were cut back, 2 bases at V and 2 bases at J, with 10 bases in the middle. The CDR3 coding sequence is TGTGCCAGCAGCTTACTGGGGGTTCCCTACAATGAGCAGTTCTTC. This encodes CASSLLGVPYNEQFF.